This passage covers 30 T cell receptor beta chains from one sample sequenced in a study of Ad26.COV2.S vaccination and SARS-CoV-2 variants. Treatment: roughly 20 received Ad26.COV2.S at low or high dose, single or two shots; a few received placebo; per-sample allocation not given. Sampling was performed 63 days after the first vaccine or placebo injection. Method: immunoSEQ multiplex PCR; TCRdb's copy keeps in-frame clones and lacks some. The repertoire holds about 400,000 clones, with under 90% as singletons. The sample in question was peripheral blood, obtained in a trial of Ad26.COV2.S vaccine versus placebo. The receptors originated from a person aged 18-60 years who received the Ad26.COV2.S COVID-19 vaccine or a placebo.

This chain uses TRBV3-1 (or the pseudogene TRBV3-2) with TRBJ1-1; no clear D. The length of the CDR3 is 12 residues. V shed 4 bases and J shed 10 bases, with 13 bases lying between them. CDR1 LGHDT and CDR2 YNNKEL come from the germline V gene (reference sequence). The CDR3 loop reads CASSLLNRGAFF. CDR3 bases: TGTGCCAGCAGCCTTCTCAATCGTGGAGCTTTCTTT.

The chain links TRBV13 to TRBJ1-5; no clear D. Germline CDR1 and CDR2: PRHDT and FYEKMQ (reference sequence). This CDR3 is built from 16 residues. V dropped 2 bases and J dropped 3 bases, with 14 bases sitting between them. Here the CDR3 DNA reads TGTGCCAGCAGCTTACCACAGAAAAGCTCCAATCAGCCCCAGCATTTT. This codes for CASSLPQKSSNQPQHF.

The rearrangement links TRBV5-4 to TRBJ2-7; 7 nucleotides agree with TRBD2. Trimming took 0 bases from V and 2 from J; bases not matched to a gene: 11. The CDR3 has 17 amino acids. Germline V gene data show CDR1 as SGHNT and CDR2 as YYREEE (reference sequence). CDR3 residues: CASSLVRWAGEPYEQYF. The CDR3 nucleotides are TGTGCCAGCAGCTTGGTAAGGTGGGCGGGGGAGCCCTACGAGCAGTACTTC. Complete variable domain (other parts from reference TRBV5-4 and TRBJ2-7): ETGVTQSPTHLIKTRGQQVTLRCSSQSGHNTVSWYQQALGQGPQFIFQYYREEENGRGNFPPRFSGLQFPNYSSELNVNALELDDSALYLCASSLVRWAGEPYEQYFGPGTRLTVT.

V gene TRBV5-5 combines with J gene TRBJ1-1; TRBD1 is a possible D gene (5 bases). Trimming shortened V by 2 bases and J by 5 bases, and 7 bases separated the two germline ends. Germline CDR1 SGHKS, CDR2 YYEKEE (reference sequence). The CDR3 consists of 12 residues. The DNA of the CDR3 is TGTGCCAGCAGCTTCTGGGGGACTGAAGCTTTCTTT. Translated, it gives CASSFWGTEAFF.

This clone was seen once. The genes are TRBV27 and TRBJ2-1; TRBD1 matches at 8 bases. The CDR3 consists of 14 residues. Germline CDR1 MNHEY, CDR2 SMNVEV (reference sequence). The trim removed 4 bases at V and 9 bases at J, leaving 8 bases unmatched. The DNA for the CDR3 is TGTGCCAGCAGTTATCAGGGGGCGCATAGTGAGCAGTTCTTC. Encoded protein: CASSYQGAHSEQFF.

This sequence joins TRBV10-2 and TRBJ1-1, with D perhaps TRBD1 (5 bases). V was pared by 6 bases and J by 0 bases, with 14 bases between. The CDR3 has 15 residues. Per germline, CDR1 WSHSY and CDR2 SAAADI. CDR3 sequence (DNA): TGCGCCAGCAGAGATCCGGGACGACTGAACACTGAAGCTTTCTTT. Translating it yields CASRDPGRLNTEAFF.

This clone was counted a single time. The genes are TRBV3-1 (or the pseudogene TRBV3-2) and TRBJ1-4, with a tentative D call TRBD1 (6 bases). The V and J ends lost 4 bases and 5 bases respectively, with 17 bases between them. CDR3 length: 16 residues. CDR1 is LGHDT, CDR2 YNNKEL, per germline (reference sequence). CDR3 sequence: CASSPGHLSGNEKLFF. The DNA for the CDR3 is TGTGCCAGCAGCCCGGGACACCTCTCGGGGAATGAAAAACTGTTTTTT.

This rearrangement joins TRBV7-2 to TRBJ2-5; 10 bases align to TRBD2. CDR3 length: 17 residues. Losses at the gene ends were 2 bases for V and 4 bases for J; bases not matched to a gene: 10. The germline V gene has CDR1 SGHTA and CDR2 FQGNSA. CDR3 DNA: TGTGCCAGCAGCTTATTACCAGCGGGGGGGCGAGGAGAGACCCAGTACTTC. Amino acid sequence: CASSLLPAGGRGETQYF.

The J gene is TRBJ1-1, the V gene TRBV29-1, with D possibly being TRBD1 (5 bases). Germline V lookup: CDR1 SQVTM, CDR2 ANQGSEA. The V end was cut by 4 bases, the J end by 1 base, with 10 bases between. This CDR3 spans 13 amino acids. The CDR3 region has the DNA TGCAGCGTTGTTCAGGGATGGAACACTGAAGCTTTCTTT. Translating it yields CSVVQGWNTEAFF.

The genes are TRBV7-9 and TRBJ1-2; no clear D gene. Trimming removed 3 bases from V and 5 bases from J, with 16 bases in between. Germline assignment: CDR1 SEHNR and CDR2 FQNEAQ (reference sequence). The CDR3 has 15 amino acids. The CDR3 region is CASSLGSTADYGYTF. The CDR3 region has the DNA TGTGCCAGCAGCTTGGGGAGTACGGCAGATTATGGCTACACCTTC.

This sequence joins TRBV6-2 or TRBV6-3 and TRBJ2-7; a possible D gene is TRBD1 (6 bases). The CDR3 has 13 amino acids. Trimming removed 3 bases from V and 3 bases from J, with 9 bases in between. Per germline, CDR1 MNHEY and CDR2 SVGEGT. CDR3 protein: CASSYQGHYEQYF. Here the CDR3 DNA reads TGTGCCAGCAGTTATCAGGGACACTACGAGCAGTACTTC.

The chain uses TRBV3-1 (or the pseudogene TRBV3-2) and TRBJ1-4; D possibly corresponds to TRBD1 (6 bases). The V gene lost 7 bases and the J gene lost 11 bases, with 17 bases spanning the gap. Germline V CDR1 and CDR2: LGHDT, YNNKEL (reference sequence). The CDR3 covers 13 residues. The CDR3, as DNA: TGTGCCAGCATAGGGTCAGGGGTGGGCAAACTGTTTTTT. This translates into CASIGSGVGKLFF.

This clone showed up just a few times. This chain joins TRBV6-1 and TRBJ2-1; 8 bases map to TRBD1. The CDR3 length is 16 residues. Trimming cost V 4 bases and J 2 bases; bases outside gene matches: 7. Germline assignment: CDR1 MNHNS and CDR2 SASEGT. The CDR3 region has the DNA TGTGCCAGCAGTGCCCGCCGGACAGGGACCTACAATGAGCAGTTCTTC. This codes for CASSARRTGTYNEQFF.

The chain has TRBV27 and TRBJ1-5, with D maybe TRBD1 (5 bases). The germline V gene encodes CDR1 MNHEY and CDR2 SMNVEV (reference sequence). Trimming cost V 3 bases and J 7 bases, with 10 bases left between them. The CDR3 runs to 13 residues. CDR3 residues: CASSFQGWQPQHF. For the CDR3, the DNA is TGTGCCAGCAGTTTCCAGGGATGGCAGCCCCAGCATTTT.

The chain uses TRBV3-1 (or the pseudogene TRBV3-2) and TRBJ2-7; 7 nucleotides agree with TRBD1. Germline CDR1 LGHDT, CDR2 YNNKEL (reference sequence). This CDR3 contains 13 residues. Trimming cost V 2 bases and J 5 bases; bases outside gene matches: 3. The CDR3 reads CASSQTGVDEQYF. CDR3 DNA sequence: TGTGCCAGCAGCCAAACAGGGGTAGACGAGCAGTACTTC.

This clone was seen just once. This chain joins TRBV19 and TRBJ1-1; 7 nucleotides agree with TRBD1. With V trimmed by 0 bases and J by 7 bases, 8 bases remained unmatched. The CDR3 has 15 residues. CDR1 is LNHDA and CDR2 is SQIVND in the germline V gene (reference sequence). CDR3 protein: CASSIERGRYDEAFF. DNA for the CDR3: TGTGCCAGTAGTATAGAGAGGGGGCGGTATGATGAAGCTTTCTTT.

This rearrangement joins TRBV5-1 to TRBJ2-2; 8 bases line up with TRBD1. From germline, CDR1 is SGHRS and CDR2 YFSETQ. The CDR3 contains 15 residues. Trimming took 3 bases from V and 1 from J; bases not matched to a gene: 2. The CDR3 DNA reads TGCGCCAGCAGCTCTGACAGGGGGAACACCGGGGAGCTGTTTTTT. Translating it yields CASSSDRGNTGELFF.

The chain uses TRBV11-2 and TRBJ2-1, with a tentative D call TRBD1 (5 bases). CDR1 and CDR2 from the germline V gene are SGHAT and FQNNGV. Trimming left V 0 bases short and J 7 bases short, with 16 bases between. The CDR3 spans 16 residues. CDR3 in amino acids: CASSLEGRFVGNEQFF. CDR3 DNA: TGTGCCAGCAGCTTAGAGGGGCGTTTTGTAGGGAATGAGCAGTTCTTC.

This chain connects TRBV7-8 to TRBJ2-5; D is undetermined. The germline gives CDR1 SGHVS, CDR2 FQNEAQ. This CDR3 is 13 amino acids long. The V end was cut by 7 bases, the J end by 5 bases, with 14 bases between. CDR3 nucleotides: TGTGCCAGCACCACCGACCAGCTGGAGACCCAGTACTTC. This codes for CASTTDQLETQYF.

This clone was seen once. V is TRBV5-1 and J is TRBJ2-7, with TRBD2 matching 7 bases. CDR1 SGHRS and CDR2 YFSETQ come from the germline V gene. The ends lost 0 bases at V and 3 bases at J; junction bases unmatched: 3. The CDR3 is made up of 14 amino acids. CDR3: CASSLASGVYEQYF. In nucleotides, the CDR3 is TGCGCCAGCAGCTTGGCGAGCGGGGTCTACGAGCAGTACTTC.

The chain couples TRBV11-2 to TRBJ1-4, with 7 bases lining up with TRBD1. V shed 4 bases and J 4 bases; nucleotides not matched to a gene: 6. The CDR3 has 15 amino acids. Germline V gene data show CDR1 as SGHAT and CDR2 as FQNNGV. The CDR3 DNA is TGTGCCAGCAGCTCAACAGGGGTGGTTAATGAAAAACTGTTTTTT. It encodes CASSSTGVVNEKLFF.

The CDR3 nucleotides are TGTGCCAGCAGCTTAGGCCCAGGGGATACGCAGTATTTT. It specifies CASSLGPGDTQYF. This sequence joins TRBV7-3 and TRBJ2-3; perhaps TRBD1 as D (5 bases). V was trimmed by 2 bases and J by 6 bases, leaving 9 bases between them. The CDR3 runs 13 residues. Germline-derived CDR1 and CDR2 are SGHTA and FQGTGA. Together with reference TRBV7-3 and TRBJ2-3, the CDR3 gives the full variable domain: GAGVSQTPSNKVTEKGKYVELRCDPISGHTALYWYRQSLGQGPEFLIYFQGTGAADDSGLPNDRFFAVRPEGSVSTLKIQRTERGDSAVYLCASSLGPGDTQYFGPGTRLTVL.

The chain links TRBV5-4 to TRBJ2-6; 7 positions agree with TRBD1. Germline CDR1 SGHNT, CDR2 YYREEE (reference sequence). This CDR3 is 14 amino acids long. The J segment lost 4 bases and the V segment lost 8 bases, leaving 6 bases of the junction unmatched. The CDR3 region is CASKQGKGANVLTF. In DNA, the CDR3 is TGTGCCAGTAAACAGGGGAAGGGGGCCAACGTCCTGACTTTC.

The chain has TRBV5-4 and TRBJ1-6; D uncertain. Trimming removed 2 bases at V and 8 bases at J, with 14 bases between. Germline V gives CDR1 SGHNT, CDR2 YYREEE (reference sequence). The CDR3 extends over 15 amino acids. The CDR3 spells CASSFYGRRDSPLHF. DNA of the CDR3: TGTGCCAGCAGCTTTTATGGAAGGCGCGATTCACCCCTCCACTTT.

CDR3 in amino acids: CASSPYDGNTIYF. DNA for the CDR3: TGTGCCAGCAGTCCGTATGACGGAAACACCATATATTTT. The V and J genes are TRBV12-3 or TRBV12-4 and TRBJ1-3; D remains ambiguous. This CDR3 is 13 amino acids long. V lost 5 bases, J lost 4 bases, and 9 bases lay in between.

In DNA form, the CDR3 reads TGTGCCAGCAGCTTAAATGGCTTTTCCTACAATGAGCAGTTCTTC. This gives the protein CASSLNGFSYNEQFF. V gene TRBV7-3 combines with J gene TRBJ2-1; D ambiguous. Trimming took off 1 base at V and 1 base at J, with 8 bases between the two ends. The CDR3 is made up of 15 amino acids. Per the germline V gene, CDR1 is SGHTA and CDR2 is FQGTGA.

Only a few counts were recorded for this clone. The chain links TRBV5-1 to TRBJ2-2, with TRBD2 matching 12 bases. The CDR3 is made up of 17 amino acids. Germline CDR1 SGHRS, CDR2 YFSETQ. V lost 2 bases and J lost 2; bases outside the gene matches: 4. The DNA of the CDR3 is TGCGCCAGCAGCTTCCTAGCGGGGGGGCTCAACACCGGGGAGCTGTTTTTT. It translates to CASSFLAGGLNTGELFF.

The J gene is TRBJ2-7, the V gene TRBV19, with unresolved D. Trimming shortened V by 7 bases and J by 3 bases, and 13 bases separated the two germline ends. Germline V gene lookup returns CDR1 LNHDA and CDR2 SQIVND (reference sequence). CDR3 length: 13 amino acids. The CDR3 spells CASTPSPGYEQYF. DNA for the CDR3: TGTGCCAGTACCCCTTCACCCGGCTACGAGCAGTACTTC.

Only one count was recorded for this clone. A much larger clonotype is one base distant, so this may be a read error. The chain employs TRBV25-1 and TRBJ1-1; TRBD1 is a possible D gene (5 bases). V was shortened by 4 bases and J by 1 base, with 10 bases between the two germline ends. The CDR3 consists of 14 residues. Germline V gene sequence: CDR1 MGHDK, CDR2 SYGVNS. CDR3 nucleotide sequence: TGTGCCAGCAGTGCTGGACAAGAGAACACTGAAGCTTTCTTT. As protein: CASSAGQENTEAFF.

The chain is built from TRBV28 and TRBJ1-1; TRBD1 is a possible D gene (6 bases). V dropped 4 bases and J dropped 3 bases, with 15 bases sitting between them. Germline V gene sequence: CDR1 MDHEN, CDR2 SYDVKM. This CDR3 has 15 residues. The CDR3 bases are TGTGCCAGCAGTTCGACAGGAGGAACCTACACTGAAGCTTTCTTT. Translated: CASSSTGGTYTEAFF.